The rows below give T cell receptor beta chains drawn from one sample of a study of cytomegalovirus exposure and HLA in healthy donors. The assay was immunoSEQ multiplex PCR, and TCRdb's table has in-frame clones only and misses some. The data show around 91,000 clones, with around 78% seen just once and approximately 4.8% held by the top ten. Input material: PBMCs. The source is a male donor in good health and CMV-seropositive. Each CDR3 is given with its conserved first and last residue. A D gene is named only where the DNA matches it firmly. Only some rows state a clone size, as once, few, many or a class for expanded clones.

V gene	J gene	clone size	D gene	CDR3 protein	CDR3 DNA
TRBV9	TRBJ2-5	.	TRBD1	CASSVGTGSGETQYF	TGTGCCAGCAGCGTCGGGACAGGGAGTGGAGAGACCCAGTACTTC
TRBV10-3	TRBJ2-7	.	.	CAISDPRRGVYEQYF	TGTGCCATCAGTGATCCCCGCAGGGGTGTCTACGAGCAGTACTTC
TRBV6-5	TRBJ2-7	.	.	CASSYPGVGEQYF	TGTGCCAGCAGTTACCCAGGGGTCGGCGAGCAGTACTTC
TRBV30	TRBJ2-3	.	.	CAWSVARQGTDTQYF	TGTGCCTGGAGTGTAGCGCGGCAGGGTACAGATACGCAGTATTTT
TRBV27	TRBJ2-7	.	TRBD2	CASSVNSGSVTYEQYF	TGTGCCAGCAGTGTTAATAGCGGGTCGGTTACCTACGAGCAGTACTTC
TRBV19	TRBJ2-5	.	.	CASSSSGDQYF	TGTGCCAGTAGTTCCTCAGGGGACCAGTACTTC
TRBV7-7	TRBJ2-3	.	TRBD2	CASSLGASGAPDTQYF	TGTGCCAGCAGCTTAGGGGCTAGCGGGGCTCCGGATACGCAGTATTTT
TRBV29-1	TRBJ1-4	.	.	CSVADRGYNEKLFF	TGCAGCGTAGCGGACCGAGGATATAATGAAAAACTGTTTTTT
TRBV7-2	TRBJ1-2	.	.	CASSLSSRVSDGYTF	TGTGCCAGCAGCTTGAGCTCCAGGGTTTCGGATGGCTACACCTTC
TRBV6-5	TRBJ1-1	.	.	CASSYASRPRNTEAFF	TGTGCCAGCAGTTACGCCAGCAGGCCGCGGAACACTGAAGCTTTCTTT
TRBV18	TRBJ2-1	.	TRBD2	CASSPVGGRGEQFF	TGTGCCAGCTCACCAGTGGGAGGGAGGGGTGAGCAGTTCTTC
TRBV30	TRBJ2-1	few	.	CAWSKDSSHAMKQFF	TGTGCCTGGAGTAAGGACAGCTCTCACGCAATGAAGCAGTTCTTC
TRBV27	TRBJ1-1	.	.	CASSLHSLYQVSGVTEAFF	TGTGCCAGCAGTTTACATTCCCTATATCAGGTATCAGGGGTGACTGAAGCTTTCTTT
TRBV28	TRBJ2-3	.	TRBD2	CASSQLAGGPYTQYF	TGTGCCAGCAGTCAGCTAGCGGGAGGGCCGTATACGCAGTATTTT
TRBV28	TRBJ1-5	.	.	CASRPGEVDQPQHF	TGTGCCAGCAGGCCCGGGGAAGTGGATCAGCCCCAGCATTTT
TRBV30	TRBJ2-7	once	.	CAWRKTGSTYEQYF	TGTGCCTGGAGAAAAACAGGCTCTACGTACGAGCAGTACTTC
TRBV9	TRBJ2-7	.	TRBD2	CASSVGLADASYEQYF	TGTGCCAGCAGCGTAGGACTAGCCGACGCCTCCTACGAGCAGTACTTC
TRBV28	TRBJ2-3	.	.	CASSPPGGTDTQYF	TGTGCCAGCAGCCCCCCGGGGGGCACAGATACGCAGTATTTT
TRBV7-4	TRBJ1-5	.	.	CASSPRGAISNQPQHF	TGTGCCAGCAGCCCCCGTGGGGCAATTAGCAATCAGCCCCAGCATTTT
TRBV6-1	TRBJ2-5	.	TRBD2	CASSSRLAGSETQYF	TGTGCCAGCAGTTCTCGACTAGCGGGTAGTGAGACCCAGTACTTC
TRBV7-2	TRBJ1-4	.	TRBD1	CASSSRPGQPNEKLFF	TGTGCCAGCAGTTCTCGACCGGGACAGCCTAATGAAAAACTGTTTTTT
TRBV2	TRBJ1-2	once	.	CASRGWGVHYTF	TGTGCCAGCAGGGGCTGGGGAGTTCACTACACCTTC